The 9 T cell receptor beta chains below all came from one sample that was sequenced in a study of blood T cell repertoires in COVID-19. Method: immunoSEQ multiplex PCR; TCRdb's copy keeps in-frame clones and lacks some. The sample lists approximately 300,000 clones; more than 80% were seen once. Sample: peripheral blood. These receptors all stem from a man between 18 and 35 years old who had recovered from COVID-19.

CDR3 nucleotide sequence: TGTGCCAGCAGCCGGGACAGAAGCACAGATACGCAGTATTTT. Translation: CASSRDRSTDTQYF. This chain connects TRBV9 to TRBJ2-3, with 7 bases identical to TRBD1. The CDR3 runs to 14 residues. V shed 4 bases, J shed 0 bases, and the junction held 2 bases outside the gene matches. Germline V gene sequence: CDR1 SGDLS, CDR2 YYNGEE.

This clone was seen only once. The V gene is TRBV2, the J gene TRBJ2-1, with TRBD2 as a possible D gene (7 bases). The germline gives CDR1 SNHLY, CDR2 FYNNEI. Trimming removed 7 bases at V and 4 bases at J, with 17 bases between. The CDR3 has 15 residues. As DNA, the CDR3 is TGTGCCAGCACCAACAGGGAGGGATCTTACAATGAGCAGTTCTTC. It encodes CASTNREGSYNEQFF. The full variable domain, rest sourced from reference TRBV2 and TRBJ2-1, is EPEVTQTPSHQVTQMGQEVILRCVPISNHLYFYWYRQILGQKVEFLVSFYNNEISEKSEIFDDQFSVERPDGSNFTLKIRSTKLEDSAMYFCASTNREGSYNEQFFGPGTRLTVL.

The CDR3 coding sequence is TGTGCCAGCAGCTCCCCGGGACAGGGGGGAAACACAGATACGCAGTATTTT. Amino acids: CASSSPGQGGNTDTQYF. This chain uses TRBV13 with TRBJ2-3, with TRBD1 matching over 11 bases. Trimming at V came to 4 bases and at J to 2 bases, leaving 8 bases not matched to a gene. The CDR3 sequence is 17 residues long. Germline lookup yields CDR1 PRHDT and CDR2 FYEKMQ (reference sequence).

This chain links TRBV4-1 with TRBJ2-3; a weak D match, TRBD2 (6 bases). V dropped 0 bases and J dropped 8 bases, with 12 bases sitting between them. The CDR3 consists of 14 residues. From germline, CDR1 is MGHRA and CDR2 YSYEKL. The CDR3 protein is CASSQEVTGVTQYF. DNA of the CDR3: TGCGCCAGCAGCCAAGAGGTTACGGGAGTTACGCAGTATTTT.

CDR3 residues: CASKPRPRGGPGELFF. The CDR3 DNA reads TGTGCCAGCAAACCTCGGCCGCGGGGGGGCCCCGGGGAGCTGTTTTTT. The genes are TRBV3-1 (or the pseudogene TRBV3-2) and TRBJ2-2; 9 bases are a match to TRBD2. The J segment lost 6 bases and the V segment lost 7 bases, leaving 12 bases of the junction unmatched. The CDR3 sequence is 16 residues long. Germline values: CDR1 LGHDT, CDR2 YNNKEL (reference sequence).

The chain couples TRBV4-3 to TRBJ2-3, with D possibly TRBD2 on 6 matching bases. This CDR3 region has 17 residues. The germline V gene encodes CDR1 LGHNA and CDR2 YSLEER. The ends were cut back, 7 bases at V and 2 bases at J, with 22 bases in the middle. This chain's CDR3 is CASTEGEDGSSTDTQYF. Here the CDR3 DNA reads TGCGCCAGCACTGAAGGGGAGGACGGCAGCTCCACAGATACGCAGTATTTT.

DNA for the CDR3: TGTGCCAGCAGCTCATTAACCAGTACAGGATCTGGGGCCAACGTCCTGACTTTC. Translation gives CASSSLTSTGSGANVLTF. This sequence joins TRBV5-6 and TRBJ2-6; possible D gene TRBD1, 5 bases. CDR1 and CDR2 from the germline V gene are SGHDT and YYEEEE. This CDR3 has 18 amino acids. Trimming took off 3 bases at V and 1 base at J, with 17 bases between the two ends.

This clone showed up just a few times. CDR3 DNA: TGCGCCAGCAGCTGGGCCGGGACAGGGGGAAACACCATATATTTT. It translates to CASSWAGTGGNTIYF. This chain joins TRBV5-1 and TRBJ1-3; 9 bases map to TRBD1. The CDR3 spans 15 residues. The V segment lost 3 bases and the J segment 4 bases; nucleotides outside the gene matches: 5. Germline V gene sequence: CDR1 SGHRS, CDR2 YFSETQ.

This sequence joins TRBV4-1 and TRBJ2-5, with TRBD1 matching 9 bases. This CDR3 region has 14 residues. With V trimmed by 4 bases and J by 5 bases, 5 bases remained unmatched. Germline CDR1 MGHRA, CDR2 YSYEKL. The CDR3 DNA is TGCGCCAGCAGCCGAGGGACAGGGTGGGAGACCCAGTACTTC. This codes for CASSRGTGWETQYF.